Listed here are 14 T cell receptor beta chains from one sample, sequenced in a study of blood T cell repertoires in COVID-19. TCRdb's table, derived via immunoSEQ multiplex PCR, lists solely in-frame clones and lacks some. Of approximately 290,000 clones listed, over 75% are singletons. The sample was peripheral blood. The receptor source for this set is a human donor with COVID-19, enrolled during active disease. The donor label of this sample is uncertain.

The genes are TRBV10-2 and TRBJ2-1, with 12 bases lining up with TRBD2. This CDR3 contains 14 residues. After removal of 10 bases from V and 4 bases from J, the junction contained 5 bases not matched to a gene. Germline CDR1 is WSHSY and CDR2 is SAAADI. The CDR3 spells CATATSGRYNEQFF. CDR3 DNA sequence: TGCGCCACCGCGACTAGCGGGAGATACAATGAGCAGTTCTTC.

V is TRBV19 and J is TRBJ1-1, with D tentatively TRBD1 (6 bases). Trimming took 8 bases from V and 0 from J, leaving 16 bases between them. Germline CDR1 reads LNHDA; CDR2 reads SQIVND (reference sequence). CDR3 length: 15 amino acids. CDR3 region: CASRFNRVMNTEAFF. In nucleotides, the CDR3 is TGTGCCAGTCGCTTCAACAGGGTGATGAACACTGAAGCTTTCTTT. Full variable domain (remainder filled in from reference TRBV19 and TRBJ1-1): DGGITQSPKYLFRKEGQNVTLSCEQNLNHDAMYWYRQDPGQGLRLIYYSQIVNDFQKGDIAEGYSVSREKKESFPLTVTSAQKNPTAFYLCASRFNRVMNTEAFFGQGTRLTVV.

Only a few counts were recorded for this clone. The V gene is TRBV5-1, the J gene TRBJ2-7; the D gene is possibly TRBD2 (6 bases). The V end lost 3 bases, the J end lost 2 bases, and 18 bases lay between the germline ends. Germline V CDR1 and CDR2: SGHRS, YFSETQ. This CDR3 comprises 16 residues. CDR3 DNA sequence: TGCGCCAGCAGCTGGGTGTTGGCTAGCGAGACCTACGAGCAGTACTTC. Translating gives CASSWVLASETYEQYF. The full variable domain, rest sourced from reference TRBV5-1 and TRBJ2-7, is KAGVTQTPRYLIKTRGQQVTLSCSPISGHRSVSWYQQTPGQGLQFLFEYFSETQRNKGNFPGRFSGRQFSNSRSEMNVSTLELGDSALYLCASSWVLASETYEQYFGPGTRLTVT.

CDR3 nucleotide sequence: TGCGCCAGCAGGCCGGGACTAGCGGACGAGCAGTACTTC. Translated: CASRPGLADEQYF. The rearrangement joins TRBV10-1 to TRBJ2-7; 11 bases match TRBD2. Germline CDR1 is WNHNN and CDR2 is SYGVQD (reference sequence). This CDR3 contains 13 residues. V shed 6 bases and J 5 bases; nucleotides not matched to a gene: 3.

The chain couples TRBV29-1 to TRBJ2-2; 11 positions agree with TRBD1. Trimming at V came to 4 bases and at J to 4 bases, leaving 5 bases not matched to a gene. The CDR3 loop spans 15 amino acids. The germline gives CDR1 SQVTM, CDR2 ANQGSEA. The CDR3 nucleotides are TGCAGCGTTGGGCGGACAGGGGGCGTCACCGGGGAGCTGTTTTTT. Its protein is CSVGRTGGVTGELFF.

CDR3 sequence reads: CASSVVSGRDYNEQFF. The CDR3 bases are TGTGCCAGCAGCGTAGTAAGCGGGAGGGACTACAATGAGCAGTTCTTC. The chain recombines TRBV9 with TRBJ2-1, with TRBD2 matching 10 bases. Germline CDR1 is SGDLS and CDR2 is YYNGEE. The junction had 3 bases not matched to a gene; V was cut back by 0 bases and J by 3 bases. The CDR3 spans 16 residues.

This clone was counted only a few times. The genes are TRBV28 and TRBJ1-4; D may be TRBD1 (6 bases). V was trimmed by 6 bases and J by 8 bases, leaving 16 bases between them. CDR1 is MDHEN, CDR2 SYDVKM, per germline. This CDR3 contains 14 residues. DNA for the CDR3: TGTGCCAGCAGCCAAGACAGGCTGGGGGAAAAACTGTTTTTT. It specifies CASSQDRLGEKLFF. Full variable domain (remainder filled in from reference TRBV28 and TRBJ1-4): DVKVTQSSRYLVKRTGEKVFLECVQDMDHENMFWYRQDPGLGLRLIYFSYDVKMKEKGDIPEGYSVSREKKERFSLILESASTNQTSMYLCASSQDRLGEKLFFGSGTQLSVL.

The rearrangement links TRBV6-2 or TRBV6-3 to TRBJ2-7; the match to TRBD2 covers 12 bases. This CDR3 comprises 17 residues. Germline-derived CDR1 and CDR2 are MNHEY and SVGEGT. Losses at the gene ends were 2 bases for V and 3 bases for J; bases not matched to a gene: 8. The CDR3 sequence: CASSYPGLAGPVYEQYF. The CDR3 DNA reads TGTGCCAGCAGTTACCCTGGACTAGCGGGACCGGTCTACGAGCAGTACTTC.

The J gene is TRBJ1-5, the V gene TRBV6-1; no clear D. The CDR3 length is 13 residues. Trimming pared 1 base from V and 7 bases from J, leaving 8 bases between. Germline V lookup: CDR1 MNHNS, CDR2 SASEGT. DNA of the CDR3: TGTGCCAGCAGTGAAGTCGATAGACAGCCCCAGCATTTT. It specifies CASSEVDRQPQHF.

This clone occurred once. The chain joins TRBV5-4 to TRBJ1-3; 7 bases line up with TRBD1. The V gene's germline CDR1 is SGHNT and CDR2 YYREEE (reference sequence). The CDR3 is 18 residues long. With 4 bases clipped from V and 2 bases from J, the junction kept 15 bases outside the gene matches. CDR3 nucleotide sequence: TGTGCCAGCAGCAGGGGGACAGCCGCCGTGGGGCCTGGAAACACCATATATTTT. This translates into CASSRGTAAVGPGNTIYF.

The chain combines TRBV28 with TRBJ1-4, with D tentatively TRBD1 (5 bases). The ends were cut back, 6 bases at V and 7 bases at J, with 15 bases in the middle. Germline CDR1 MDHEN, CDR2 SYDVKM. The CDR3 consists of 14 residues. The CDR3 protein is CASSFDSGGEKLFF. The DNA of the CDR3 is TGTGCCAGCAGCTTCGACAGTGGTGGTGAAAAACTGTTTTTT.

The rearrangement joins TRBV3-1 (or the pseudogene TRBV3-2) to TRBJ1-6; TRBD1 is a possible D gene (6 bases). V was trimmed by 1 base and J by 9 bases, leaving 13 bases between them. Germline V gene sequence: CDR1 LGHDT, CDR2 YNNKEL (reference sequence). The length of the CDR3 is 15 residues. The CDR3 sequence is CASSQGARGSSPLHF. CDR3 in DNA: TGTGCCAGCAGCCAAGGGGCCAGGGGATCTTCACCCCTCCACTTT.

This clone was counted once. The V gene is TRBV9, the J gene TRBJ1-2, with D perhaps matching TRBD1 (5 bases). This CDR3 is built from 15 residues. Deletions cut 4 bases from V and 2 bases from J, with 15 bases between. The germline V gene has CDR1 SGDLS and CDR2 YYNGEE. The CDR3 coding sequence is TGTGCCAGCAGCTTCGGGACTTTCGGGAACTATGGCTACACCTTC. Its protein is CASSFGTFGNYGYTF.

CDR3 sequence reads: CASDGGQQPYGYTF. The CDR3, as DNA: TGTGCCAGCGATGGGGGACAGCAACCCTATGGCTACACCTTC. The rearrangement uses TRBV28 and TRBJ1-2, with 7 bases aligning to TRBD1. The J segment lost 4 bases and the V segment lost 8 bases, leaving 10 bases of the junction unmatched. Germline CDR1 and CDR2: MDHEN and SYDVKM. The CDR3 spans 14 residues.